These T cell receptor beta chains were read from a single sample in a study of shared clonotypes between healthy human individuals. The table came from immunoSEQ multiplex PCR; TCRdb's copy has only in-frame clones and leaves some out. The sample holds about 2.2 million clones, around 93% seen once. Material: naive CD8+ T cells from PBMCs. The receptors stem from a man between 18 and 29 years old in good health. Some clones in this sample may be carry-over from other donors' samples. The CDR3 runs from the conserved cysteine through the conserved F or W. Fields, in order: J gene, clone size, D gene, V gene, CDR3 DNA, CDR3 protein. D genes are given only for firm matches. Clone size appears in some rows only: once, few, many, or a class for an expanded clone.

j_call: TRBJ1-2; clone_size: once; d_call: NA; v_call: TRBV5-5; cdr3_nt: TGTGCCAGCAGCCCGGTGAGGGACGCGAACTATGGCTACACCTTC; cdr3_aa: CASSPVRDANYGYTF
j_call: TRBJ2-3; clone_size: NA; d_call: TRBD1; v_call: TRBV2; cdr3_nt: TGTGCCAGCACTGAGGGACAGGGACTGACAGATACGCAGTATTTT; cdr3_aa: CASTEGQGLTDTQYF
j_call: TRBJ2-1; clone_size: NA; d_call: NA; v_call: TRBV19; cdr3_nt: TGTGCCAGTAGGCCAAATGGGGGGCTCTACAATGAGCAGTTCTTC; cdr3_aa: CASRPNGGLYNEQFF
j_call: TRBJ2-5; clone_size: NA; d_call: TRBD1; v_call: TRBV9; cdr3_nt: TGTGCCAGCAGCGTAAGCTCGACAGGGGGCTGGGAGACCCAGTACTTC; cdr3_aa: CASSVSSTGGWETQYF
j_call: TRBJ2-7; clone_size: NA; d_call: TRBD2; v_call: TRBV27; cdr3_nt: TGTGCCAGCAGCCCTGGGGGGGGTGAGCAGTACTTC; cdr3_aa: CASSPGGGEQYF
j_call: TRBJ1-2; clone_size: NA; d_call: TRBD1; v_call: TRBV6-5; cdr3_nt: TGTGCCAGCAGTCCGGGACAGGGGCCTCTCTACACCTTC; cdr3_aa: CASSPGQGPLYTF
j_call: TRBJ1-4; clone_size: NA; d_call: NA; v_call: TRBV7-9; cdr3_nt: TGTGCCAGCAGCTTAGCGGTGGGAGATGAAAAACTGTTTTTT; cdr3_aa: CASSLAVGDEKLFF
j_call: TRBJ2-5; clone_size: NA; d_call: NA; v_call: TRBV6-5; cdr3_nt: TGTGCCAGCAGGGTCCTCAGGGGCGCGGGGGAGACCCAGTACTTC; cdr3_aa: CASRVLRGAGETQYF
j_call: TRBJ2-7; clone_size: NA; d_call: NA; v_call: TRBV4-1; cdr3_nt: TGCGCCAGCAGCCAAGTGGAGGGTTCCGAGCAGTACTTC; cdr3_aa: CASSQVEGSEQYF
j_call: TRBJ1-4; clone_size: NA; d_call: TRBD1; v_call: TRBV9; cdr3_nt: TGTGCCAGCAGCGTTTCAGACAGGGTACGGGAAAAACTGTTTTTT; cdr3_aa: CASSVSDRVREKLFF
j_call: TRBJ1-1; clone_size: NA; d_call: TRBD1; v_call: TRBV13; cdr3_nt: TGTGCCAGCAGCTTAATTCAGGGGGGATGGACTGAAGCTTTCTTT; cdr3_aa: CASSLIQGGWTEAFF
j_call: TRBJ1-1; clone_size: NA; d_call: NA; v_call: TRBV15; cdr3_nt: TGTGCCACCAGTCCCCATTGGAACACTGAAGCTTTCTTT; cdr3_aa: CATSPHWNTEAFF
j_call: TRBJ1-4; clone_size: NA; d_call: NA; v_call: TRBV7-9; cdr3_nt: TGTGCCAGCAGCGCACCCAGGGGTACTGAAAAACTGTTTTTT; cdr3_aa: CASSAPRGTEKLFF
j_call: TRBJ1-3; clone_size: NA; d_call: NA; v_call: TRBV10-3; cdr3_nt: TGTGCCATCAGCTCCGATGGGGACACTTATTCCTCTGGAAACACCATATATTTT; cdr3_aa: CAISSDGDTYSSGNTIYF
j_call: TRBJ1-6; clone_size: NA; d_call: NA; v_call: TRBV30; cdr3_nt: TGTGCCTGGATGACGGGGTCCAGCGCAGATTCACCCCTCCACTTT; cdr3_aa: CAWMTGSSADSPLHF
j_call: TRBJ2-7; clone_size: NA; d_call: NA; v_call: TRBV25-1; cdr3_nt: TGTGCCAGCAGTGTAGGCGGGCTAGGCCGGACGTACTTC; cdr3_aa: CASSVGGLGRTYF
j_call: TRBJ2-7; clone_size: once; d_call: NA; v_call: TRBV9; cdr3_nt: TGTGCCAGCAGCGCGGGGTCGGTGGGGGAGCAGTACTTC; cdr3_aa: CASSAGSVGEQYF
j_call: TRBJ2-3; clone_size: NA; d_call: NA; v_call: TRBV4-3; cdr3_nt: TGCGCCAGCAGCCTCCGAGACTTGAGCACAGATACGCAGTATTTT; cdr3_aa: CASSLRDLSTDTQYF
j_call: TRBJ2-7; clone_size: NA; d_call: NA; v_call: TRBV6-5; cdr3_nt: TGTGCCAGCAGTTACCCCGGGGTCGACGAGCAGTACTTC; cdr3_aa: CASSYPGVDEQYF
j_call: TRBJ2-2; clone_size: once; d_call: NA; v_call: TRBV19; cdr3_nt: TGTGCCAGTAGTGCTAACACCGGGGAGCTGTTTTTT; cdr3_aa: CASSANTGELFF
j_call: TRBJ1-1; clone_size: NA; d_call: TRBD1; v_call: TRBV7-9; cdr3_nt: TGTGCCAGCAGCTTAGGATCGGGGACAGGGTACCCTGAAGCTTTCTTT; cdr3_aa: CASSLGSGTGYPEAFF
j_call: TRBJ2-7; clone_size: NA; d_call: NA; v_call: TRBV27; cdr3_nt: TGTGCCAGCAGTTTATGGCCGGGACCCTACGAGCAGTACTTC; cdr3_aa: CASSLWPGPYEQYF
j_call: TRBJ2-7; clone_size: NA; d_call: NA; v_call: TRBV4-3; cdr3_nt: TGCGCCAGCAGCCAAGAGCCCCCGAGGGCGGGGATAGGCTACGAGCAGTACTTC; cdr3_aa: CASSQEPPRAGIGYEQYF
j_call: TRBJ1-4; clone_size: NA; d_call: NA; v_call: TRBV11-2; cdr3_nt: TGTGCCAGCAGCTTAGCAGGTGAAAAACTGTTTTTT; cdr3_aa: CASSLAGEKLFF
j_call: TRBJ2-4; clone_size: NA; d_call: NA; v_call: TRBV11-3; cdr3_nt: TGTGCCAGCAGCTTAGGGGGGGCAAAAAACATTCAGTACTTC; cdr3_aa: CASSLGGAKNIQYF
j_call: TRBJ1-3; clone_size: NA; d_call: NA; v_call: TRBV2; cdr3_nt: TGTGCCAGCAGTGACGCCCGAGGCTCTGGAAACACCATATATTTT; cdr3_aa: CASSDARGSGNTIYF